The sequence of this TCR beta chain was determined in a study of OX40 agonist ivuxolimab in advanced cancers. Study overall: Ivuxolimab, an antibody that agonizes OX40 (CD134), was administered to the patients. Patients received intravenous ivuxolimab every 2 weeks at 0.01 to 10 mg/kg.

CDR3 length: 14 residues. V lost 5 bases and J 11 bases, leaving 18 bases between the germline ends. The germline CDR1 and CDR2 sequences are PRHDT and FYEKMQ (reference sequence). This clone was seen more than once but under ten times. The method was immunoSEQ multiplex PCR; TCRdb's version includes in-frame clones alone and lacks a portion of them. The sample records around 30,000 clones, just over 90% being singletons. The specimen comprised CD4+ or CD8+ T cells sorted from blood, sampled in a trial of the OX40 agonist ivuxolimab. The chain links TRBV13 to TRBJ1-4, with a possible D match to TRBD1 (5 bases). The origin of this receptor is an adult with an advanced solid tumor such as melanoma, head and neck, liver or kidney cancer. This CDR3 reads CASSTRRPGGKLFF. The CDR3 DNA reads as TGTGCCAGCAGCACCCGCCGACCGGGGGGGAAACTGTTTTTT.